The 9 T cell receptor beta chains in this list originate from one sample, sequenced in a study of cytomegalovirus exposure and HLA in healthy donors. Here immunoSEQ multiplex PCR was the method, and the copy in TCRdb shows in-frame clones only, minus some. The sample lists tens of thousands of clones, almost 85% occurring once. Specimen: PBMCs. The receptors here all came from a woman aged 18-30 years in good health and CMV-seropositive.

This chain connects TRBV15 to TRBJ1-5, with D maybe TRBD1 (5 bases). V dropped 5 bases and J dropped 2 bases, with 25 bases sitting between them. Germline V gene lookup returns CDR1 LNHNV and CDR2 YYDKDF (reference sequence). This CDR3 is built from 19 residues. CDR3 in amino acids: CATSGGGHGWGLGNQPQHF. In DNA form, the CDR3 reads TGTGCCACCAGCGGGGGAGGACACGGATGGGGTCTTGGCAATCAGCCCCAGCATTTT.

The V and J genes are TRBV18 and TRBJ2-7, with 7 bases matching TRBD2. The V gene end was trimmed by 2 bases and the J gene end by 10 bases; junction bases not matched to a gene: 2. The CDR3 extends over 11 amino acids. Germline V gene sequence: CDR1 KGHSH, CDR2 LQKENI. CDR3 nucleotides: TGTGCCAGCTCACCAGGGGAGGGCCAGTACTTC. Its protein product is CASSPGEGQYF.

The V gene is TRBV6-6, the J gene TRBJ1-1; a weak D match, TRBD1 (5 bases). The CDR3 consists of 12 residues. Per germline, CDR1 MNHNY and CDR2 SVGAGI (reference sequence). The germline V and J ends were trimmed by 8 bases and 11 bases, with 18 bases remaining between them. The CDR3 reads CASGGGKGRAFF. In DNA, the CDR3 is TGTGCCAGCGGGGGGGGGAAGGGTAGGGCTTTCTTT.

The V gene is TRBV19, the J gene TRBJ1-6; tentative D call: TRBD1 (5 bases). CDR1 is LNHDA and CDR2 is SQIVND in the germline V gene (reference sequence). The CDR3 has 13 amino acids. Trimming removed 6 bases at V and 9 bases at J, with 12 bases between. The CDR3: CASRDTLSSPLHF. Here the CDR3 DNA reads TGTGCCAGTAGGGACACCCTTAGTTCACCCCTCCACTTT.

This rearrangement joins TRBV7-2 to TRBJ2-1; the match to TRBD2 covers 8 bases. In germline, CDR1 is SGHTA, CDR2 FQGNSA. V lost 2 bases, J lost 15 bases, and 9 bases stayed unmatched. This CDR3 contains 13 residues. The DNA for the CDR3 is TGTGCCAGCAGCTTACTTTTTACAGGGACTAGGTTCTTC. This translates into CASSLLFTGTRFF.

The V call is TRBV5-6, the J call TRBJ2-1; 8 bases align to TRBD1. There are 16 residues in the CDR3. V shed 0 bases and J 3 bases; nucleotides not matched to a gene: 5. The germline gives CDR1 SGHDT, CDR2 YYEEEE. Here the CDR3 DNA reads TGTGCCAGCAGCTTGGACGCGACAGGGGTCTACAATGAGCAGTTCTTC. Its translation: CASSLDATGVYNEQFF. The whole variable domain, filled in from reference TRBV5-6 and TRBJ2-1, reads DAGVTQSPTHLIKTRGQQVTLRCSPKSGHDTVSWYQQALGQGPQFIFQYYEEEERQRGNFPDRFSGHQFPNYSSELNVNALLLGDSALYLCASSLDATGVYNEQFFGPGTRLTVL.

This chain uses TRBV7-2 with TRBJ2-5; D is ambiguous. The germline V gene encodes CDR1 SGHTA and CDR2 FQGNSA. V lost 2 bases, J lost 2 bases, and 6 bases lay in between. This CDR3 comprises 13 residues. CDR3 sequence: CASSLTAQETQYF. As DNA, the CDR3 is TGTGCCAGCAGCTTAACAGCACAAGAGACCCAGTACTTC.

The chain employs TRBV5-5 and TRBJ1-2; 8 bases line up with TRBD1. The germline V gene has CDR1 SGHKS and CDR2 YYEKEE (reference sequence). V dropped 4 bases and J dropped 4; count of bases not matched to a gene: 6. The CDR3 covers 14 residues. The CDR3 loop is CASSHLDRGYGYTF. CDR3 nucleotide sequence: TGTGCCAGCAGCCACCTCGACAGGGGCTATGGCTACACCTTC.

The rearrangement joins TRBV6-7 to TRBJ1-5; 7 bases match TRBD1. TRBV6-7 is recorded as an ORF, its role being uncertain. V lost 2 bases, J lost 5 bases, and 9 bases stayed unmatched. This CDR3 spans 16 amino acids. The CDR3 DNA follows: TGTGCCAGCAGTTACCCGACGACAGGGACCGATCAGCCCCAGCATTTT. Translating gives CASSYPTTGTDQPQHF.